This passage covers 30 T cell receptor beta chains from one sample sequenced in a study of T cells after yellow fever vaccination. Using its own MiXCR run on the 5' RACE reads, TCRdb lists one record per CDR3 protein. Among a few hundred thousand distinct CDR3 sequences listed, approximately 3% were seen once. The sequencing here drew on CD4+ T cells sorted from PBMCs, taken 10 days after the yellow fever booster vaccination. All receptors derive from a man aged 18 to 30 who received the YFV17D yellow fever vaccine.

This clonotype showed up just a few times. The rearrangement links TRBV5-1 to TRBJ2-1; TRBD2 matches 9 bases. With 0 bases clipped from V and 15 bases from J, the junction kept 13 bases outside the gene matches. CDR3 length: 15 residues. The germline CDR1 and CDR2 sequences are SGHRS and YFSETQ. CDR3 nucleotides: TGCGCCAGCAGCTTGGTGGGGGTGCTAGCGGGGCCTCTGTTCTTC. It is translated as CASSLVGVLAGPLFF.

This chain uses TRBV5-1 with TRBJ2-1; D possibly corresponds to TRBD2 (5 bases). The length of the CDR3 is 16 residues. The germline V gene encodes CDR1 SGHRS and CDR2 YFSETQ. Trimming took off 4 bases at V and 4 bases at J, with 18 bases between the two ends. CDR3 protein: CASSAGTLEFYNEQFF. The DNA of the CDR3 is TGCGCCAGCAGCGCCGGAACACTAGAATTTTACAATGAGCAGTTCTTC. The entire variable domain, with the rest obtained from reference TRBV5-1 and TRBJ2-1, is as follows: KAGVTQTPRYLIKTRGQQVTLSCSPISGHRSVSWYQQTPGQGLQFLFEYFSETQRNKGNFPGRFSGRQFSNSRSEMNVSTLELGDSALYLCASSAGTLEFYNEQFFGPGTRLTVL.

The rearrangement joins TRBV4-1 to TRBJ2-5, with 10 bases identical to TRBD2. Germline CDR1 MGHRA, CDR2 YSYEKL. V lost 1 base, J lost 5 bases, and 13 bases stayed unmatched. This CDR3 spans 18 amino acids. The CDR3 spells CASSQVEAGGLNVETQYF. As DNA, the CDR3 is TGCGCCAGCAGCCAAGTTGAAGCGGGGGGGCTGAACGTGGAGACCCAGTACTTC.

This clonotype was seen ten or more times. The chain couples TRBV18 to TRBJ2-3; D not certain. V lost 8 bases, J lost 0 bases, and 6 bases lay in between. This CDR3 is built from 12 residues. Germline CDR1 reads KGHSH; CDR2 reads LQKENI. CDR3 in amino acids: CASSPSTDTQYF. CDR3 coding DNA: TGTGCCAGCAGCCCGAGCACAGATACGCAGTATTTT.

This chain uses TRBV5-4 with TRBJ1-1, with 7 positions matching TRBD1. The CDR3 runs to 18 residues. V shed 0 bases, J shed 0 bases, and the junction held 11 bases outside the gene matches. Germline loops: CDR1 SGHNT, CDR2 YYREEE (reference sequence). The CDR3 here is CASSLGVVTGQLNTEAFF. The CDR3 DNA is TGTGCCAGCAGCTTGGGAGTGGTGACAGGGCAGCTGAACACTGAAGCTTTCTTT.

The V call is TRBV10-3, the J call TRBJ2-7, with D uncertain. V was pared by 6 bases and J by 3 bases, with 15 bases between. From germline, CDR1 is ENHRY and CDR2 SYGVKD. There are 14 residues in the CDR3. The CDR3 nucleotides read TGTGCCATCAGGGACGATGGTTCCTACTACGAGCAGTACTTC. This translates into CAIRDDGSYYEQYF.

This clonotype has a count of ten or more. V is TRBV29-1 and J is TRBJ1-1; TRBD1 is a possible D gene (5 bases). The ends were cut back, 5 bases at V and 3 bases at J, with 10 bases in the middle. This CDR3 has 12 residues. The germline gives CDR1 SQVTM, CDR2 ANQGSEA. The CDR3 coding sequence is TGCAGCGTTCGAACAGGAGACACTGAAGCTTTCTTT. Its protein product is CSVRTGDTEAFF.

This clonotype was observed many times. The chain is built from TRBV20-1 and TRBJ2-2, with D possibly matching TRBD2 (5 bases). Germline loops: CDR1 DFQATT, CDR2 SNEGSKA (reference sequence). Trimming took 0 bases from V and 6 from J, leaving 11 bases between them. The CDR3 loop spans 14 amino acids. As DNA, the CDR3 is TGCAGTGCTAGAGATTCCCGGGGTGCCGGGGAGCTGTTTTTT. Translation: CSARDSRGAGELFF.

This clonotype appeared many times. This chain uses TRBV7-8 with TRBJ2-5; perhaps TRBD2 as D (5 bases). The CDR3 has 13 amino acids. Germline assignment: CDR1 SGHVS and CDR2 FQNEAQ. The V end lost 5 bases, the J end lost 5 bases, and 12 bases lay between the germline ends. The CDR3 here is CASSPRLLETQYF. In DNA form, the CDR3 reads TGTGCCAGCAGCCCGCGACTACTTGAGACCCAGTACTTC.

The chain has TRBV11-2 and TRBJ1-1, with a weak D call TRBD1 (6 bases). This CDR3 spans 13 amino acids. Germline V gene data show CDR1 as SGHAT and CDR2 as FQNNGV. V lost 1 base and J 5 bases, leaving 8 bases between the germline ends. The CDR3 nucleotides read TGTGCCAGCAGCTTAGGACAGGCGACTGAAGCTTTCTTT. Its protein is CASSLGQATEAFF.

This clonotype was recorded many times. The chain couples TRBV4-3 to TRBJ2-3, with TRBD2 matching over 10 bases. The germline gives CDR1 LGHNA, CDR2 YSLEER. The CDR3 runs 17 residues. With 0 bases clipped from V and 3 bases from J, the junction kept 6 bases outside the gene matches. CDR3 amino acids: CASSQDYRTSGTDTQYF. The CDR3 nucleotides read TGCGCCAGCAGCCAAGATTATCGGACTAGCGGTACAGATACGCAGTATTTT.

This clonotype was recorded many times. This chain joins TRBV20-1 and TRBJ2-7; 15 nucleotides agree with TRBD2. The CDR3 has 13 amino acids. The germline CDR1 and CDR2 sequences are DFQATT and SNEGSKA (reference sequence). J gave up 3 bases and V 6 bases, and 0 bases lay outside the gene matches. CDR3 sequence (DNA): TGCAGTGCGGGACTAGCGGGGGGCTACGAGCAGTACGTC. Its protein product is CSAGLAGGYEQYV.

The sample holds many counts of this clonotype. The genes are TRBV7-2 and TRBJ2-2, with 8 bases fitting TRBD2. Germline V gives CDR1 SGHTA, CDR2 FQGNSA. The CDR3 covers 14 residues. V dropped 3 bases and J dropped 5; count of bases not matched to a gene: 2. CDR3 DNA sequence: TGTGCCAGCAGCTTTAGCGGGGCGACCGGGGAGCTGTTTTTT. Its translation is CASSFSGATGELFF.

The CDR3 protein is CASSPRPQETQYF. CDR3 in DNA: TGCGCCAGCAGCCCCAGGCCTCAAGAGACCCAGTACTTC. The V and J genes are TRBV5-1 and TRBJ2-5; D is unresolved. The CDR3 runs 13 residues. V was pared by 4 bases and J by 2 bases, with 9 bases between. CDR1 and CDR2 from the germline V gene are SGHRS and YFSETQ. Full variable domain (rest looked up from reference TRBV5-1 and TRBJ2-5): KAGVTQTPRYLIKTRGQQVTLSCSPISGHRSVSWYQQTPGQGLQFLFEYFSETQRNKGNFPGRFSGRQFSNSRSEMNVSTLELGDSALYLCASSPRPQETQYFGPGTRLLVL.

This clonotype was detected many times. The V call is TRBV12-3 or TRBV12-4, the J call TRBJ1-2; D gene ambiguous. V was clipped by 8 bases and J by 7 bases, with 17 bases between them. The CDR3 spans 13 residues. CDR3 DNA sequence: TGTGCCAGCTCGGCAGGCTGGAGCGGTGGCTACACCTTC. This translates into CASSAGWSGGYTF.

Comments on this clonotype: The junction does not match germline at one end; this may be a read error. The CDR3 region is CASSIAGAYGYTF. CDR3 nucleotides: TGTGCCAGCAGTATAGCAGGGGCCTATGGCTACACCTTC. The V call is TRBV12-3 or TRBV12-4, the J call TRBJ1-2; weak D call: TRBD1 (6 bases). The CDR3 sequence is 13 residues long.

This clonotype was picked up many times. For the CDR3, the DNA is TGTGCCAGCAGCTTAGCGGAAATCACTGAAGCTTTCTTT. Its protein is CASSLAEITEAFF. V and J are TRBV7-2 and TRBJ1-1; D is unresolved. V shed 0 bases and J shed 4 bases, with 6 bases lying between them. This CDR3 has 13 residues. Germline loops: CDR1 SGHTA, CDR2 FQGNSA.

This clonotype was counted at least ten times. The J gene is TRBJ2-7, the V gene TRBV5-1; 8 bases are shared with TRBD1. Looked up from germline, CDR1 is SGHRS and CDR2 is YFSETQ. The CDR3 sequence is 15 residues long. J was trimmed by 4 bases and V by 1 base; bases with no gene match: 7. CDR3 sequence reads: CASSLRGRGQYEQYF. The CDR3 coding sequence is TGCGCCAGCAGCTTGAGAGGCAGGGGGCAGTACGAGCAGTACTTC.

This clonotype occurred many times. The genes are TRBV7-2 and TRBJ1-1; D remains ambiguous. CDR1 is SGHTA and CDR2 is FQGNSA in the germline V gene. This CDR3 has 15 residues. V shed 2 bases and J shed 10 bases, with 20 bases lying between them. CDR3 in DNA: TGTGCCAGCAGCTTAATGGGCCCTCCCTATGACCTAGCTTTCTTT. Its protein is CASSLMGPPYDLAFF.

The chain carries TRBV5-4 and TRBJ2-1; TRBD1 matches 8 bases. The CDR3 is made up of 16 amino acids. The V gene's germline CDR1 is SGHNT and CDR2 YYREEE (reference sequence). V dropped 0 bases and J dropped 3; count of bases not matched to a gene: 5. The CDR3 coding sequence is TGTGCCAGCAGCTTGGGTGCAGGACAGGGCTACAATGAGCAGTTCTTC. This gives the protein CASSLGAGQGYNEQFF.

CDR3 loop: CASLWNRGYTGELFF. As DNA, the CDR3 is TGTGCCAGCCTCTGGAACAGGGGATACACCGGGGAGCTGTTTTTT. V and J are TRBV7-9 and TRBJ2-2, with TRBD1 matching over 7 bases. Per germline, CDR1 SEHNR and CDR2 FQNEAQ (reference sequence). The CDR3 runs to 15 residues. V lost 8 bases and J lost 3; bases outside the gene matches: 9.

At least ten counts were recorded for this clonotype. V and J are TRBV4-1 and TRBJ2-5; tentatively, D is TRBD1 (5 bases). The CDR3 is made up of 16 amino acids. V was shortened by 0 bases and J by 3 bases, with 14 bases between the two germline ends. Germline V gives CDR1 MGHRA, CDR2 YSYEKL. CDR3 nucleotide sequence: TGCGCCAGCAGCCAAGAAGGGGTGGGCGTAGAAGAGACCCAGTACTTC. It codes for CASSQEGVGVEETQYF.

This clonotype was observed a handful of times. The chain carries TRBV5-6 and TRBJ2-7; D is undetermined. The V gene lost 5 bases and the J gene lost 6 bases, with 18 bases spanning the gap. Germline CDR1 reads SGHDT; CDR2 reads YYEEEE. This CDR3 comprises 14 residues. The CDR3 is CASSAEHLFSEQYV. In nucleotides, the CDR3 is TGTGCCAGCAGTGCAGAGCATCTTTTCTCCGAGCAGTACGTC.

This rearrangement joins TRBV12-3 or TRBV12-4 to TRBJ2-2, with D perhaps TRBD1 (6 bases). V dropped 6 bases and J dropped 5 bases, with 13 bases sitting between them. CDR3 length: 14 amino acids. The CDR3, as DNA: TGTGCCAGCAGCTGGCAGGGGCGAACCGGGGAGCTGTTTTTT. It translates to CASSWQGRTGELFF.

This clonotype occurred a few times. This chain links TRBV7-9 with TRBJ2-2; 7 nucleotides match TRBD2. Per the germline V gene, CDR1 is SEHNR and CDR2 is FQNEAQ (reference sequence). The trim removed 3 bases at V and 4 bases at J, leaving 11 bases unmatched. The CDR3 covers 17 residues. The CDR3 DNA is TGTGCCAGCAGCTTCCCTCCCGGGGGGACGGTCACCGGGGAGCTGTTTTTT. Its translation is CASSFPPGGTVTGELFF. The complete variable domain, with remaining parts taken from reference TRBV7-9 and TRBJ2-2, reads DTGVSQNPRHKITKRGQNVTFRCDPISEHNRLYWYRQTLGQGPEFLTYFQNEAQLEKSRLLSDRFSAERPKGSFSTLEIQRTEQGDSAMYLCASSFPPGGTVTGELFFGEGSRLTVL.

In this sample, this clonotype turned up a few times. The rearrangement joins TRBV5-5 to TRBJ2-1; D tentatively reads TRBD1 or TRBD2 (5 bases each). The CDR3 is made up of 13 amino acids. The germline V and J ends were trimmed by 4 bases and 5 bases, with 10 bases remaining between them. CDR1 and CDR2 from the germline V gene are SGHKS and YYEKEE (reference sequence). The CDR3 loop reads CASSQGENNEQFF. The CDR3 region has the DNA TGTGCCAGCAGCCAGGGAGAGAACAATGAGCAGTTCTTC.

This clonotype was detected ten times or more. The DNA of the CDR3 is TGTGCCAGCAGCCCCCCGTCAGTCAGGGAGCTGTTTTTT. Its translation: CASSPPSVRELFF. The V gene is TRBV7-3, the J gene TRBJ2-2; D gene unclear. This CDR3 is built from 13 residues. Germline V gene lookup returns CDR1 SGHTA and CDR2 FQGTGA. Trimming took 5 bases from V and 9 from J, leaving 13 bases between them.

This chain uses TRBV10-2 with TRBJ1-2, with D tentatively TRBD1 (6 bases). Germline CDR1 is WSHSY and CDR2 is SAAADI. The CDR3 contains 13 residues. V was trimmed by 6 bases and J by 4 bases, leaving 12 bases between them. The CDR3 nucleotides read TGCGCCAGCAGACAGGGTATTAGCTATGGCTACACCTTC. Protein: CASRQGISYGYTF.

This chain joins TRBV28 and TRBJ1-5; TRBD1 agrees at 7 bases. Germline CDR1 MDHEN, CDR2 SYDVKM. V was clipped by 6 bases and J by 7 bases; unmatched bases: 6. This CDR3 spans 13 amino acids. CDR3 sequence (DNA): TGTGCCAGCAGACGAGACAGGGACCAGCCCCAGCATTTT. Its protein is CASRRDRDQPQHF.

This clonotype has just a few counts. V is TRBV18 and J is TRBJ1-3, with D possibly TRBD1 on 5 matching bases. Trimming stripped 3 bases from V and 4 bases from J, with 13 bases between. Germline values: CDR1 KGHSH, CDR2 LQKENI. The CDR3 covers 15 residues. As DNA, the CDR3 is TGTGCCAGCTCACCTGATAGACAGATGGGAAACACCATATATTTT. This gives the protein CASSPDRQMGNTIYF.